The clone carrying this TCR beta chain was seen more than once but under ten times. At the DNA level, this CDR3 is encoded by other sequences in the same sample as well. The data belong to a study of blood T cell repertoires in COVID-19. In the study overall: The study drew acute and convalescent COVID-19 samples from the United States, Italy and Spain.

V shed 9 bases and J 4 bases; nucleotides not matched to a gene: 2. The CDR3 runs 12 residues. Germline CDR1 reads KGHDR; CDR2 reads SFDVKD. In the source study's methods: The authors estimated nucleated cell counts from reference gene primer amplification. TCRdb's copy holds only in-frame clones and misses some; the assay was immunoSEQ multiplex PCR. The V and J calls and clone size were taken over from that table, and D and trimming were inferred from the DNA. The data hold 100,000 to 150,000 clones, with 65% to 90% observed a single time. The specimen sequenced was peripheral blood. The rearrangement joins TRBV24-1 to TRBJ1-2; 9 nucleotides agree with TRBD1. The TCR was taken from an elderly man with active or convalescent COVID-19. CDR3 loop: CATSTGGYGYTF. DNA for the CDR3: TGTGCCACCTCGACAGGGGGCTATGGCTACACCTTC.